The text below deals with one T cell receptor beta chain. This clonotype was seen ten or more times. Its binding antigen is unknown. No much larger clone exists at a distance of one base, and base qualities are not known. The sample originates from a study of regulatory T cells in long-lasting Graves disease (dated by TCRdb to about 2021). A note on the overall study: Patients with newly diagnosed Graves' disease had been on antithyroid drugs for under 3 months. Peripheral blood TCR sequencing and RNA sequencing compared persistent Graves' disease patients with newly diagnosed Graves' disease patients. The study was registered as a clinical trial and conducted in China. A total of around 33 samples underwent TCR sequencing, from about 13 patients with persistent Graves' disease and 20 or so patients with newly diagnosed Graves' disease.

The library was built by means of multiplex PCR. The instrument was an Illumina HiSeq 4000. To build TCR beta libraries, CDR3 regions were amplified by Arm-PCR using iRepertoire HTBI primers. Gel purification was performed on PCR products prior to sequencing. Per the authors' processing: Gene usage analysis of CDR3 amino acid clonotypes used the roughly 60 TRBV and around 13 TRBJ segments found across samples. COPE and FqMerger were used to merge filtered high-quality paired reads into contigs. BLAST was used to align contigs to the IMGT TRBV, TRBD and TRBJ reference genes, and CDR3 was defined following IMGT. Any clonotype with a frequency above 0.1% was counted as a highly expanded clone. Repertoire diversity was measured by Shannon entropy, and V-J evenness by the Gini coefficient. Clonotypes shared by more than one individual were considered public. TCRdb trimmed public reads at Q25 via fastp, called clones via MiXCR and kept in-frame beta chains. When rows share a CDR3 protein, they turn into one entry using the most common DNA and genes. The authors' filters were not applied to this entry. The table for this sample lists about 540,000 distinct CDR3 sequences; 13% of them were counted only once. Of the sample, roughly a tenth is held by the ten largest clones.

The time point tag for this specimen amounts to: newly diagnosed GD, antithyroid drugs for less than 3 months. For both TCR sequencing and RNA sequencing, RNA was extracted from PBMCs using TRIzol. The diagnosis of Graves' disease was made according to American Thyroid Association guidelines. The patients came from an endocrinology department in Xi'an, China. From each patient, around 9.3 milliliters of peripheral blood was collected into an EDTA anticoagulant tube. PBMCs were isolated by Ficoll Paque Plus density gradient separation without further T cell sorting. An Agilent 2100 Bioanalyzer and agarose gel were used to check RNA quality, while a NanoDrop 2000 measured RNA concentration. Counted from cysteine to phenylalanine, this CDR3 has 15 amino acids. CDR3 DNA is the only sequence kept; it has 45 bases, read in frame from the first base. V lost 5 bases and J lost 5 bases; the stretch between them is 18 bases long. The germline V gene supplies CDR1 SGHVS and CDR2 FQNEAQ.

Study-wide findings and limitations: Preferential use of TRBV28, TRBJ1-2 and TRBJ2-5 was observed in persistent disease, whereas TRBV20-1 and TRBJ2-1 were favored in newly diagnosed disease. Because the primary lesion, thyroid tissue, could not be accessed, the study looked at peripheral blood alone. As a limitation, the authors acknowledged that the small sample size may reduce accuracy. Sequencing and analysis were restricted to the TCR beta chain. Persistent Graves' disease patients showed lower TCR Shannon entropy and fewer highly expanded clones than newly diagnosed patients, suggesting clonal expansion. More public clonotypes were shared among persistent patients (2,741) than among newly diagnosed patients (966).

In addition, the sample was reused for a study of T cells in Graves' hyperthyroidism and ophthalmopathy. The second paper further reports: A patient counted as having stable Graves' hyperthyroidism if no progression to ophthalmopathy occurred over 18 months of follow-up. Hyperthyroidism patients were aged 18 to 65 years and newly diagnosed, with disease duration of less than 2 months. Exclusion was applied to patients with uncontrolled infections, other autoimmune diseases, pregnancy or lactation. Diagnoses were based on clinical symptoms, serum thyroxine and TRAb, thyroid ultrasound and orbital computed tomography. A first-round RT-PCR of the TCR CDR3 used the HTBI primer set with the Qiagen OneStep RT-PCR kit. Most expanded thyroid clonotypes (frequency above 0.001) were also detected in blood, suggesting blood repertoires may reflect thyroid immune responses. In cross-validation, a model built on a 13 V-J signature told ophthalmopathy apart from stable hyperthyroidism with roughly 87% sensitivity and around 83% specificity, and in testing the same model reached 80%/75%. In validation, the model predicted progression to ophthalmopathy a median of around six months before onset, with over 55% sensitivity and about 72% specificity. A discovery cohort of about 100 patients, approximately 45 with Graves' ophthalmopathy and 55 to 60 with stable Graves' hyperthyroidism, was used to find distinguishing TCR V-J signatures. Prospective prediction of ophthalmopathy was tested in an independent validation cohort consisting of some 19 hyperthyroidism patients and over 15 patients who later progressed to ophthalmopathy. The 100 discovery patients were randomly split 7:3 into training and test sets. In addition, the study compared T-cell repertoires in thyroid tissue and in blood from several Graves' hyperthyroidism patients. After sampling, hyperthyroidism patients received methimazole starting at 30 mg daily, and ophthalmopathy patients received high-dose intravenous methylprednisolone. Libraries were constructed in a second round of multiplex PCR, after which size selection and purification were carried out. Sequencing of the libraries was done on an Illumina HiSeq2000 using paired-end 100 bp reads. SOAPnuke was used to process the raw data, removing reads that contained adapters or uncalled bases, had a mean Phred below 15, or lacked an exact match to the constant primer or identifier. COPE v1.2.5 was used to merge high-quality paired reads, and clonotypes were defined as unique nucleotide sequences. MiTCR v1.1 was used to align the clonotypes against IMGT TRBV, TRBD and TRBJ reference segments. The analysis was restricted to V-J combinations with a frequency above 0.0001, which together covered about 99% of the repertoires. A TCS score was defined as the ratio of F50 (clonal expansion) to E x V (chaos), with BLOSUM62-based TCRdist applied between CDR3 peptides within each V-J. Welch's t-statistics and random forest reduced 450 to 600 V-J features to some 14, which were used in a naive Bayes classifier (R e1071). Sample size was not statistically predetermined, and investigators were not blinded to group allocation. TCR Vbeta CDR3 sequencing of some 140 peripheral blood samples (over 40 ophthalmopathy, 75 hyperthyroidism and approximately 17 progressor patients) is reported in the paper.

Recombination connected TRBV7-8 to TRBJ2-5; the D element could tentatively be TRBD1 or TRBD2, as 7 bases agree for each. The input for sequencing was peripheral blood mononuclear cells (PBMCs), taken at new diagnosis, from a patient treated with antithyroid drugs. This TCR was recovered from a man younger than 40 with Graves disease. Donor details come from another sample of the same person, matched by shared clones. The base sequence is TGTGCCAGCAGCCGAGGGGGCGGGAGATGGGAGACCCAGTACTTC. Its translation reads: CASSRGGGRWETQYF.